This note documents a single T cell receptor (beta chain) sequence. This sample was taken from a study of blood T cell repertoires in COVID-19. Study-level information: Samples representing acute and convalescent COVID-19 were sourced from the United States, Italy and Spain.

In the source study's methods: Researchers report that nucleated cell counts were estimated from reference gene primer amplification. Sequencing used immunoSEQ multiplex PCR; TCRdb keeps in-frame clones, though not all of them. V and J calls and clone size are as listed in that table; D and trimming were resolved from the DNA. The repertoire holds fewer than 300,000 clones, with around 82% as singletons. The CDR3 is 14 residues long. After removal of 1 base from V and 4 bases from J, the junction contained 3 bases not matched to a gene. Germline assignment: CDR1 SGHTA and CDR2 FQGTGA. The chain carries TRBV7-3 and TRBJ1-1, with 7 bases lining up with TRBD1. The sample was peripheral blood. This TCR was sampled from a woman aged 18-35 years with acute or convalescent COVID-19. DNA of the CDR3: TGTGCCAGCAGCTTAAATCAGGGGGGCACTGAAGCTTTCTTT. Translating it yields CASSLNQGGTEAFF.